This T cell receptor beta chain originates from a study of radiation and T cells in renal cell carcinoma. With regard to this clone: The antigen remains undetermined.

General study results and limits: Pretreatment tumor biopsies were lacking, so baseline clonotypes are unknown.

TCRdb keeps only in-frame clones here, not all; method: immunoSEQ multiplex PCR. The sample lists some 30,000 clones, 81% occurring once. Specified time point: blood 4 weeks post-SBRT, at nephrectomy. Described treatment: 15 Gy SBRT to primary tumor, nephrectomy 4 weeks later. Nephrectomy followed 15 Gy stereotactic body radiation by 4 weeks. This clonotype was obtained from a man aged 60 to 75 with renal cell carcinoma. The specimen was blood, collected from a patient whose treatment included radiotherapy and nephrectomy.

CDR3 in DNA: TGTGCTAGTGGTTTGGTATTACACCCGGCGAACATTCAGTACTTC. Translating gives CASGLVLHPANIQYF. The chain employs TRBV12-5 and TRBJ2-4; D not resolved. Germline V gene lookup returns CDR1 LGHNT and CDR2 FRNRAP. This CDR3 has 15 residues. The V end was cut by 0 bases, the J end by 7 bases, with 13 bases between.